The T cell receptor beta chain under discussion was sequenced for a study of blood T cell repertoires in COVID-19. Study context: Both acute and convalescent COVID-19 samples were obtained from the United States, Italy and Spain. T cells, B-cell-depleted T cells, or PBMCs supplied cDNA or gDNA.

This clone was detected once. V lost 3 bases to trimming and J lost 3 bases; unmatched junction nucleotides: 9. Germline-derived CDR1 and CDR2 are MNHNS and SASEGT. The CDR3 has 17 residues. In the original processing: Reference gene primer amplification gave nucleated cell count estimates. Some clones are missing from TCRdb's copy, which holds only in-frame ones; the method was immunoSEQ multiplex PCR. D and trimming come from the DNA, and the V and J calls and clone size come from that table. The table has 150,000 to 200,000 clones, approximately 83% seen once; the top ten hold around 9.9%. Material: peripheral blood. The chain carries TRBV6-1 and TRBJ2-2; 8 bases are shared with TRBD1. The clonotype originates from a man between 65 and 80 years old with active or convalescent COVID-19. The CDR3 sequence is CASSDRSRGRYTGELFF. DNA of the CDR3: TGTGCCAGCAGTGATCGGAGCAGGGGGCGTTACACCGGGGAGCTGTTTTTT.